This T cell receptor beta chain was sequenced during a study of shared clonotypes between healthy human individuals. Study-wide results and limits: Only blood underwent sampling, and tissue repertoires likely differ. The genetic and exposure-history diversity represented was limited by few donors.

Caucasian adults residing in Nashville, Tennessee made up all the donors. The authors' processing: Without quality scores, immunoSEQ junctional reads could not be filtered like full-length reads. The assay was immunoSEQ multiplex PCR, and TCRdb's table has in-frame clones only and misses some. V, J and clone size are those of that table, while D and trimming were read from the DNA. The data contain about 1,500,000 clones, 95% to 97% of them singletons. A word on this clone: Its cognate antigen is unknown.

This CDR3 comprises 14 residues. Germline V lookup: CDR1 LGHNA, CDR2 YSLEER. Trimming cost V 3 bases and J 6 bases, with 11 bases left between them. This TCR was sampled from a man younger than 45 in good health. The chain uses TRBV4-3 and TRBJ2-2; D is perhaps TRBD2 (6 bases). Specimen: naive CD4+ T cells sorted from blood. Subset here: CD45RA+ positively selected. The CDR3 DNA follows: TGCGCCAGCAGCCACACCCCGGGGGCCGGGGAGCTGTTTTTT. This sequence encodes CASSHTPGAGELFF.